This is a list of T cell receptor beta chains from one sample in a study of technical replicates of blood from four donors. Clones were read by immunoSEQ multiplex PCR, and TCRdb kept only the in-frame ones, dropping some. Of fewer than 90,000 clones in the sample, roughly 90% are singletons; the top ten hold 0.42%. Sequenced input: T cells isolated from PBMCs. The receptor set was obtained from a human donor in good health. Both conserved end residues are part of each CDR3. The order of the fields is J gene, clone size, D gene, CDR3 length, V gene, CDR3 protein, CDR3 DNA. D genes are given only for firm matches. For some rows the clone size is stated as once, few or many, or as a class when expanded; others skip it.

>TRBJ2-1|NA|NA|15|TRBV9
CASSVGTSPNNEQFF
TGTGCCAGCAGCGTAGGGACTTCGCCCAACAATGAGCAGTTCTTC
>TRBJ2-7|NA|NA|14|TRBV18
CASSPQSGTYEQYF
TGTGCCAGCTCACCCCAGTCCGGGACCTACGAGCAGTACTTC
>TRBJ2-1|NA|TRBD2|15|TRBV30
CAWSVPGGAYNEQFF
TGTGCCTGGAGTGTACCGGGAGGCGCCTACAATGAGCAGTTCTTC
>TRBJ2-7|once|NA|13|TRBV19
CASSKQGSGEQYF
TGTGCCAGTAGTAAACAGGGATCAGGTGAGCAGTACTTC
>TRBJ2-1|NA|NA|16|TRBV18
CASSPPDYEALNEQFF
TGTGCCAGCTCACCACCGGACTACGAGGCCCTCAATGAGCAGTTCTTC
>TRBJ1-5|NA|NA|14|TRBV5-5
CASSFAIGGQPQHF
TGTGCCAGCAGCTTCGCTATCGGGGGGCAGCCCCAGCATTTT
>TRBJ1-5|NA|NA|13|TRBV7-2
CASSLGLNQPQHF
TGTGCCAGCAGCTTGGGGCTCAATCAGCCCCAGCATTTT
>TRBJ2-3|NA|TRBD1|14|TRBV2
CASSETGGTDTQYF
TGTGCCAGCAGTGAGACAGGGGGCACAGATACGCAGTATTTT
>TRBJ1-5|NA|NA|14|TRBV29-1
CSAKTGFNNQPQHF
TGCAGCGCCAAGACAGGTTTTAACAATCAGCCCCAGCATTTT
>TRBJ1-4|once|NA|16|TRBV6-1
CASSEIEVGAVEKLFF
TGTGCCAGCAGTGAAATAGAGGTTGGGGCAGTTGAAAAACTGTTTTTT
>TRBJ1-2|NA|TRBD1|13|TRBV6-1
CATGTGPSYGYTF
TGTGCCACCGGGACAGGGCCTTCTTATGGCTACACCTTC
>TRBJ1-1|NA|NA|15|TRBV2
CASVPGTFGNTEAFF
TGTGCCAGCGTACCCGGGACATTTGGAAACACTGAAGCTTTCTTT
>TRBJ2-1|NA|TRBD2|13|TRBV7-9
CASSLGLANEQFF
TGTGCCAGCAGCTTAGGACTAGCAAATGAGCAGTTCTTC
>TRBJ1-3|NA|NA|15|TRBV7-9
CASSESGGSGNTIYF
TGTGCCAGCAGCGAGTCGGGGGGGTCTGGAAACACCATATATTTT
>TRBJ2-1|NA|NA|14|TRBV6-5
CASSYSSPFGEQFF
TGTGCCAGCAGTTACTCGAGTCCCTTCGGTGAGCAGTTCTTC
>TRBJ1-2|NA|TRBD1|13|TRBV6-5
CASSWRTGDGYTF
TGTGCCAGCAGTTGGAGGACAGGAGATGGCTACACCTTC
>TRBJ2-7|NA|TRBD2|15|TRBV2
CASSEVAGGPYEQYF
TGTGCCAGCAGTGAAGTAGCGGGAGGGCCCTACGAGCAGTACTTC
>TRBJ2-1|NA|NA|16|TRBV9
CASSGQAESSYNEQFF
TGTGCCAGCAGCGGGCAAGCGGAAAGCTCCTACAATGAGCAGTTCTTC
>TRBJ1-1|once|NA|13|TRBV10-3
CAIAWSWNTEAFF
TGTGCCATCGCTTGGAGTTGGAACACTGAAGCTTTCTTT
>TRBJ2-6|NA|NA|14|TRBV28
CASSPNSGANVLTF
TGTGCCAGCAGTCCTAACTCTGGGGCCAACGTCCTGACTTTC
>TRBJ2-3|NA|NA|14|TRBV30
CAWISGQSTDTQYF
TGTGCCTGGATTTCAGGGCAGAGCACAGATACGCAGTATTTT
>TRBJ2-5|NA|TRBD2|17|TRBV7-8
CASSLPLAGGPIETQYF
TGTGCCAGCAGCCTCCCCCTAGCGGGAGGGCCTATAGAGACCCAGTACTTC
>TRBJ2-3|NA|TRBD2|17|TRBV7-9
CASSLGLWASGIDTQYF
TGTGCCAGCAGCTTAGGGTTGTGGGCTAGCGGGATCGATACGCAGTATTTT
>TRBJ1-4|few|NA|13|TRBV5-1
CASSLNADEKLFF
TGCGCCAGCAGCTTAAATGCAGATGAAAAACTGTTTTTT
>TRBJ2-7|NA|NA|12|TRBV29-1
CSVVWSGYEQYF
TGCAGCGTTGTTTGGAGTGGGTACGAGCAGTACTTC
>TRBJ2-3|once|NA|14|TRBV6-1
CASRWDLGTDTQYF
TGTGCCAGCAGGTGGGACTTGGGCACAGATACGCAGTATTTT
>TRBJ2-7|NA|NA|16|TRBV7-9
CASSLETGSSSYEQYF
TGTGCCAGCAGCTTAGAAACGGGAAGTAGCTCCTACGAGCAGTACTTC
>TRBJ2-7|NA|NA|11|TRBV28
CVAGGAYEQYF
TGTGTTGCTGGCGGCGCCTACGAGCAGTACTTC
>TRBJ2-2|NA|TRBD2|18|TRBV4-2
CASSQREGGGSPTGELFF
TGTGCCAGCAGCCAAAGGGAGGGAGGCGGGAGCCCCACCGGGGAGCTGTTTTTT
>TRBJ2-7|NA|NA|13|TRBV6-5
CASSYGGNYEQYF
TGTGCCAGCAGTTACGGCGGGAACTACGAGCAGTACTTC
>TRBJ2-2|NA|NA|19|TRBV7-6
CASSFKREMEGLDTGELFF
TGTGCCAGCAGCTTTAAAAGGGAAATGGAGGGGCTAGACACCGGGGAGCTGTTTTTT
>TRBJ2-1|NA|TRBD2|15|TRBV28
CASSLSAGGYNEQFF
TGTGCCAGCAGTTTGTCAGCGGGAGGGTACAATGAGCAGTTCTTC
>TRBJ2-1|NA|NA|16|TRBV14
CASSQTGYSSYNEQFF
TGTGCCAGCAGCCAAACGGGGTACAGCTCCTACAATGAGCAGTTCTTC
>TRBJ2-1|NA|TRBD2|15|TRBV19
CASSTGLAGTYEQFF
TGTGCCAGTAGTACGGGACTAGCGGGAACTTATGAGCAGTTCTTC
>TRBJ1-4|NA|NA|15|TRBV5-4
CASSFGTGSNEKLFF
TGTGCCAGCAGCTTTGGAACAGGCAGCAATGAAAAACTGTTTTTT
>TRBJ2-7|NA|TRBD2|12|TRBV12-5
CASGLVSGRAHF
TGTGCTAGTGGTTTGGTTAGCGGGAGGGCGCACTTC
>TRBJ2-2|NA|NA|13|TRBV6-4
CASSETDTGELFF
TGTGCCAGCAGTGAGACAGACACCGGGGAGCTGTTTTTT
>TRBJ2-3|NA|TRBD1|13|TRBV5-1
CASMDRERDTQYF
TGCGCCAGTATGGACAGGGAGAGAGATACGCAGTATTTT
>TRBJ2-7|once|TRBD1|15|TRBV10-1
CASASPGQGVHEQYF
TGCGCCAGCGCCTCTCCCGGACAGGGGGTACACGAGCAGTACTTC
>TRBJ1-5|NA|TRBD1|12|TRBV7-2
CASGDRHQPQHF
TGTGCCAGCGGGGACAGACATCAGCCCCAGCATTTT
>TRBJ2-1|NA|TRBD2|18|TRBV4-3
CASSQDRGAGGVRDEQFF
TGCGCCAGCAGCCAAGATCGGGGTGCGGGAGGGGTTAGAGATGAGCAGTTCTTC
>TRBJ1-3|NA|NA|14|TRBV5-4
CASSFQGYGNTIYF
TGTGCCAGCAGCTTCCAGGGCTATGGAAACACCATATATTTT
>TRBJ2-7|NA|TRBD2|14|TRBV4-2
CASSQTSGAYEQYF
TGTGCCAGCAGCCAAACTAGCGGAGCCTACGAGCAGTACTTC
>TRBJ2-1|once|NA|12|TRBV6-6
CASSYVGKEQFF
TGTGCCAGCAGTTATGTCGGGAAGGAGCAGTTCTTC
>TRBJ2-5|NA|NA|10|TRBV30
CAWDQGTLNF
TGTGCCTGGGATCAGGGGACCCTGAACTTC
>TRBJ2-3|NA|TRBD2|15|TRBV5-1
CASSLAVLAGDTQYF
TGCGCCAGCAGCTTGGCCGTACTAGCGGGAGATACGCAGTATTTT
>TRBJ1-5|NA|TRBD1|16|TRBV7-8
CASSLPGQGVNQPQHF
TGTGCCAGCAGCTTGCCGGGACAGGGGGTCAATCAGCCCCAGCATTTT
>TRBJ1-2|NA|TRBD1|17|TRBV27
CASSLSSGGLANYGYTF
TGTGCCAGCAGTTTATCCTCAGGGGGCCTAGCTAACTATGGCTACACCTTC
>TRBJ2-7|NA|NA|14|TRBV29-1
CSVEYPTGTYEQYF
TGCAGCGTTGAATATCCGACGGGAACCTACGAGCAGTACTTC
>TRBJ2-7|NA|TRBD2|15|TRBV7-9
CASSLRASGLYEQYF
TGTGCCAGCAGCTTAAGGGCTAGCGGCTTATACGAGCAGTACTTC
>TRBJ2-5|once|TRBD2|14|TRBV30
CAWKLGLVQETQYF
TGTGCCTGGAAATTAGGACTAGTCCAAGAGACCCAGTACTTC
>TRBJ2-6|NA|NA|13|TRBV9
CASSAAGANVLTF
TGTGCCAGCAGCGCCGCTGGGGCCAACGTCCTGACTTTC
>TRBJ1-2|once|NA|15|TRBV11-2
CASTSFRDSNYGYTF
TGTGCCAGCACCTCATTCAGAGACTCTAACTATGGCTACACCTTC
>TRBJ2-7|NA|NA|15|TRBV4-3
CASSQDGLAPYEQYF
TGCGCCAGCAGCCAAGATGGGCTAGCCCCCTACGAGCAGTACTTC
>TRBJ1-5|NA|TRBD1|15|TRBV6-1
CASSEAGTGNQPQHF
TGTGCCAGCAGTGAAGCGGGGACAGGCAATCAGCCCCAGCATTTT